These T cell receptor beta chains were read from a single sample in a study of regulatory T cells in long-lasting Graves disease. TCRdb reprocessed the multiplex PCR reads with MiXCR, giving one entry per CDR3 protein. The sample has just over 600,000 distinct CDR3 sequences; about 16% are singletons. These records were also assigned to another study, of T cells in Graves' hyperthyroidism and ophthalmopathy.

The source was peripheral blood mononuclear cells (PBMCs), collected at new diagnosis, from a patient treated with antithyroid drugs. The receptors here all came from a woman aged 25 to 39 with Graves disease. CDR3s include the opening cysteine and the closing phenylalanine or tryptophan. Only part of the rows carry a size: once, few, many, or a class if the clone is expanded.

many	TRBV27	TRBJ2-7	CASSSPSRGMDEQYF
few	TRBV5-1	TRBJ2-7	CASSRDSGTYEQYF
NA	TRBV19	TRBJ2-7	CASSITGGYEQYF
few	TRBV20-1	TRBJ2-2	CSAPGAANTGELFF
many	TRBV9	TRBJ2-2	CASSPGTVPRTGELFF
NA	TRBV28	TRBJ2-5	CASSPLGFRGLGETQYF
NA	TRBV6-9	TRBJ2-5	CASSYPRTGFVETQYF
NA	TRBV5-6	TRBJ1-2	CASSLVGGRNDGYTF
many	TRBV20-1	TRBJ2-1	CSAAPTGLSYNEQFF
NA	TRBV18	TRBJ2-7	CASSASGRIYEQYF
many	TRBV29-1	TRBJ1-1	CSVIKDREEAFF
NA	TRBV2	TRBJ2-3	CASMVQGIPDTQYF
many	TRBV3-1	TRBJ1-1	CASSQGEATEAFF
NA	TRBV30	TRBJ2-5	CAWGPNIETQYF
many	TRBV7-2	TRBJ2-2	CASSLQSGGTGELFF
NA	TRBV25-1	TRBJ2-3	CASSDGLTQYF
many	TRBV3-1	TRBJ1-1	CASSQDTVMNTEAFF
NA	TRBV30	TRBJ1-2	CAWSYGAGDGYTF
many	TRBV27	TRBJ2-1	CASSHFMATSGNEQFF
many	TRBV10-1	TRBJ2-3	CASSGQSDTQYF
few	TRBV15	TRBJ2-7	CATSRDVRSSGIQYF
many	TRBV28	TRBJ2-7	CASRGWDTTYEQYF
many	TRBV6-1	TRBJ2-7	CASSDGLVEQYF
many	TRBV7-2	TRBJ2-3	CASSLGRVVEDTQYF
NA	TRBV28	TRBJ2-4	CASGQTEGHNIQYF
NA	TRBV11-2	TRBJ1-5	CASSQSFGQPQHF
NA	TRBV7-2	TRBJ1-1	CASSSGNFPAEAFF
NA	TRBV30	TRBJ2-1	CAWRGRDFNEQFF
many	TRBV6-9	TRBJ1-5	CASSWGPDQPQHF
few	TRBV20-1	TRBJ1-5	CSARDAGNYQPQHF
few	TRBV20-1	TRBJ2-7	CSAVRTPLPEQYF
few	TRBV12-3/TRBV12-4	TRBJ2-1	CASGGYSYNKQFF
few	TRBV6-2/TRBV6-3	TRBJ1-1	CASTQLPSLGGSTEAFF
NA	TRBV6-1	TRBJ2-5	CASRPLAGRSVETQYF
many	TRBV20-1	TRBJ2-3	CSARPGGNGDTQYF
many	TRBV7-9	TRBJ2-5	CASSLAMTGPLFQYF
few	TRBV6-2/TRBV6-3	TRBJ2-2	CASSYWGASGELFF
many	TRBV2	TRBJ1-5	CASSGGPSSNQPQHF
few	TRBV5-1	TRBJ2-2	CASSLLAGVAGELFF
many	TRBV7-9	TRBJ1-2	CASSLAAGPVVGYTF
NA	TRBV20-1	TRBJ2-2	CSAGRWEGHGELFF
few	TRBV11-1	TRBJ2-3	CASSPDSGRAQYF
few	TRBV20-1	TRBJ1-3	CSAPGVTGNTIYF
NA	TRBV12-3/TRBV12-4	TRBJ2-5	CASSSTPLQETQYF
NA	TRBV27	TRBJ2-7	CASSSQGARPYEQYF
few	TRBV5-1	TRBJ2-3	CASSGLGYTDTQYF
many	TRBV11-1	TRBJ2-2	CASSLKRQAGELFF
NA	TRBV27	TRBJ2-5	CASSPGLAGGLRETQYF
NA	TRBV18	TRBJ2-7	CASSQNSVPYEQYF
many	TRBV7-9	TRBJ1-1	CASSPDILGEAFF
NA	TRBV7-9	TRBJ2-7	CASSLSASVAYEQHF
NA	TRBV2	TRBJ2-5	CASSEHETQCF
few	TRBV5-1	TRBJ1-6	CASSQAQNNSPLHF
NA	TRBV7-3	TRBJ2-6	CASSASGSRANVLTF
many	TRBV7-2	TRBJ2-5	CASSLSPVEVETQYF
many	TRBV29-1	TRBJ2-1	CSVALGGSSYNEQFF
NA	TRBV2	TRBJ2-7	CASSVGEPTLLRAVESNF
NA	TRBV20-1	TRBJ1-1	CSASITGNTEAFF
NA	TRBV5-1	TRBJ1-6	CASSNSGTGENNSPLHF
many	TRBV20-1	TRBJ2-7	CSARDLSYEQYF